Listed below are T cell receptor beta chains from one sample, sequenced in a study of control samples from healthy donors and cancer patients. The assay was immunoSEQ multiplex PCR, and TCRdb's table has in-frame clones only and misses some. The sample carries some 82,000 clones, around 84% recorded once. Sequencing was carried out using PBMCs. The receptors shown here come from a man aged 55-75 years with head and neck cancer. Both conserved end residues are part of each CDR3.

cdr3_aa j_call v_call
CASSSRGDTQYF TRBJ2-3 TRBV7-9
CASSGYPGQNSPLHF TRBJ1-6 TRBV7-2
CASTWASGVGNTIYF TRBJ1-3 TRBV18
CASSGTGSSYNEQFF TRBJ2-1 TRBV2
CSAGQGYEQYF TRBJ2-7 TRBV20-1
CASSFRPDTYNEQFF TRBJ2-1 TRBV5-1
CASSLSGRVAEAFF TRBJ1-1 TRBV18
CASSQGRFNSPLHF TRBJ1-6 TRBV6-4
CASSEITRTSGSGDNEQFF TRBJ2-1 TRBV6-1
CASSIGTEAFF TRBJ1-1 TRBV28
CAISESATTNEKLFF TRBJ1-4 TRBV10-3
CASSPGGVSNQPQHF TRBJ1-5 TRBV28
CASSDQGGSGNTIYF TRBJ1-3 TRBV5-1
CASQWGVSTEAFF TRBJ1-1 TRBV2
CASSPGQFNQPQHF TRBJ1-5 TRBV4-1
CASSLVSGGPETQYF TRBJ2-5 TRBV5-6
CASSPRQGAPLGGELFF TRBJ2-2 TRBV5-1
CASSLDPGGSYEQYF TRBJ2-7 TRBV5-8
CASSRDPAEAFF TRBJ1-1 TRBV12-3/TRBV12-4
CASSRNNRGPLNTEAFF TRBJ1-1 TRBV18
CASSPSPQANYGYTF TRBJ1-2 TRBV28
CASSHATGQKRTNTQYF TRBJ2-3 TRBV4-1
CASSPRTGVGEAFF TRBJ1-1 TRBV5-1
CASSPRGATRETQYF TRBJ2-5 TRBV18
CASSSGRSNEQFF TRBJ2-1 TRBV18
CASSFGGVGNQPQHF TRBJ1-5 TRBV27
CSVVPWTSYNEQFF TRBJ2-1 TRBV29-1
CASSISRTSYEQYF TRBJ2-7 TRBV19